The rows below give T cell receptor beta chains drawn from one sample of a study of shared clonotypes between healthy human individuals. Clones were read by immunoSEQ multiplex PCR, and TCRdb kept only the in-frame ones, dropping some. This sample has about 1 million clones; under 80% occur once, and the top ten carry approximately 1.5%. Material: memory CD4+ T cells sorted from blood. The receptors here all came from a man aged 18-30 years in good health. CDR3s include the opening cysteine and the closing phenylalanine or tryptophan. The order of the fields is D gene, V gene, J gene, clone size, CDR3 protein, CDR3 DNA. A D gene is named only where the DNA matches it firmly. Clone size is given for some rows only: seen once, a few or many times, or a class if the clone is expanded.

NA	TRBV19	TRBJ1-6	NA	CATGRWGSPLHF	TGTGCCACGGGGCGTTGGGGCTCACCCCTCCACTTT
TRBD2	TRBV10-1	TRBJ2-1	few	CASSVGGGPYNEQFF	TGCGCCAGCAGTGTTGGCGGGGGGCCTTACAATGAGCAGTTCTTC
NA	TRBV5-1	TRBJ2-3	once	CASTSTGQSTDTQYF	TGCGCCAGCACCTCGACAGGACAGAGCACAGATACGCAGTATTTT
NA	TRBV27	TRBJ1-1	NA	CASSFRGGNTEAFF	TGTGCCAGCAGTTTCCGCGGCGGGAACACTGAAGCTTTCTTT
NA	TRBV7-2	TRBJ2-3	NA	CASSLAPSTDTQYF	TGTGCCAGCAGCCTCGCGCCTAGCACAGATACGCAGTATTTT
NA	TRBV4-3	TRBJ2-7	NA	CASSQELKGPYEQYF	TGCGCCAGCAGCCAGGAACTGAAGGGCCCCTACGAGCAGTACTTC
TRBD1	TRBV6-9	TRBJ2-6	NA	CASRYPQGAGANVLTF	TGTGCCAGCAGATACCCCCAGGGGGCCGGGGCCAACGTCCTGACTTTC
NA	TRBV18	TRBJ2-7	NA	CASSPPSFSEQYF	TGTGCCAGCTCACCCCCGAGTTTTAGCGAGCAGTACTTC
NA	TRBV6-5	TRBJ2-6	NA	CASRGWDAGANVLTF	TGTGCCAGCAGGGGGTGGGATGCCGGGGCCAACGTCCTGACTTTC
NA	TRBV7-6	TRBJ2-7	few	CASSLRAGDYEQYF	TGTGCCAGCAGCTTAAGGGCAGGGGACTACGAGCAGTACTTC
TRBD1	TRBV2	TRBJ2-1	NA	CASGGTGSYNEQFF	TGTGCCAGCGGAGGGACAGGATCCTACAATGAGCAGTTCTTC
NA	TRBV4-3	TRBJ2-7	NA	CASSQGGGEQYF	TGCGCCAGCAGCCAAGGTGGGGGTGAGCAGTACTTC
NA	TRBV4-1	TRBJ2-5	few	CASSQVLAGAQGETQYF	TGCGCCAGCAGCCAAGTTTTGGCGGGGGCTCAAGGAGAGACCCAGTACTTC
NA	TRBV5-1	TRBJ2-5	NA	CASSLAYRGGQETQYF	TGCGCCAGCAGCTTGGCCTACAGGGGAGGCCAAGAGACCCAGTACTTC
TRBD1	TRBV11-2	TRBJ1-2	NA	CASSLAGTGRYGYTF	TGTGCCAGCAGCTTAGCCGGGACAGGAAGATATGGCTACACCTTC
TRBD1	TRBV5-1	TRBJ2-5	once	CASSRQGQLQETQYF	TGCGCCAGCAGCCGACAGGGACAGCTCCAAGAGACCCAGTACTTC
NA	TRBV10-2	TRBJ2-1	NA	CASSEGLSSYNEQFF	TGCGCCAGCAGTGAGGGACTAAGCTCCTACAATGAGCAGTTCTTC
TRBD1	TRBV28	TRBJ1-3	NA	CASRRPTGQGAGNTIYF	TGTGCCAGCAGGCGACCGACGGGACAGGGGGCTGGAAACACCATATATTTT
NA	TRBV6-5	TRBJ2-2	NA	CASSYSIGGTGELFF	TGTGCCAGCAGTTACTCGATCGGGGGCACCGGGGAGCTGTTTTTT
NA	TRBV19	TRBJ1-2	NA	CASRRRGGYGYTF	TGTGCCAGCCGCCGCCGGGGGGGATACGGCTACACCTTC
TRBD2	TRBV2	TRBJ2-1	NA	CASSDRLAGGLNEQFF	TGTGCCAGCAGTGATAGACTAGCGGGGGGACTCAATGAGCAGTTCTTC
TRBD2	TRBV5-1	TRBJ2-7	NA	CASSLRLAGGISYEQYF	TGCGCCAGCAGCCTGCGACTAGCGGGAGGGATTTCCTACGAGCAGTACTTC
NA	TRBV30	TRBJ1-2	NA	CAWSEPLGYYGYTF	TGTGCCTGGAGTGAACCTCTCGGGTACTATGGCTACACCTTC
NA	TRBV19	TRBJ1-4	once	CASSIPGSEKLFF	TGTGCCAGTAGTATCCCAGGGAGCGAAAAACTGTTTTTT
TRBD2	TRBV5-1	TRBJ2-1	NA	CASSLNAGGINNEQFF	TGCGCCAGCAGCTTGAACGCGGGGGGGATAAACAATGAGCAGTTCTTC
TRBD2	TRBV7-9	TRBJ2-5	NA	CASSLLAGGRETQYF	TGTGCCAGCAGCTTGCTAGCGGGGGGGCGAGAGACCCAGTACTTC
TRBD2	TRBV19	TRBJ2-1	NA	CASSRSSGYNEQFF	TGTGCCAGTAGTCGGTCTAGCGGCTACAATGAGCAGTTCTTC
TRBD1	TRBV5-5	TRBJ2-7	once	CASSQWGRGSYEQYF	TGTGCCAGCAGCCAGTGGGGCAGGGGGTCCTACGAGCAGTACTTC
NA	TRBV29-1	TRBJ2-7	NA	CSVVEGGTYEQYF	TGCAGCGTCGTTGAGGGTGGGACCTACGAGCAGTACTTC
NA	TRBV28	TRBJ1-4	few	CASRHPVGAHEKLFF	TGTGCCAGCAGACACCCGGTGGGGGCTCATGAAAAACTGTTTTTT
NA	TRBV19	TRBJ2-7	NA	CASGRSNSYEQYF	TGTGCCAGTGGACGGTCGAACTCCTACGAGCAGTACTTC
NA	TRBV4-1	TRBJ1-2	NA	CASSQHTRGNLGYTF	TGCGCCAGCAGCCAACATACCCGTGGTAATTTGGGCTACACCTTC
TRBD1	TRBV5-8	TRBJ2-3	NA	CASSLQTGRTDTQYF	TGTGCCAGCAGCCTCCAGACAGGGCGCACAGATACGCAGTATTTT
TRBD2	TRBV4-3	TRBJ2-6	few	CASSRQLPSGDLSWANVLTF	TGCGCCAGCAGCCGACAACTACCTAGCGGAGACCTCTCTTGGGCCAACGTCCTGACTTTC
TRBD1	TRBV7-2	TRBJ1-1	NA	CASSSLTGTGNTEAFF	TGTGCCAGCAGCTCGCTTACCGGGACAGGGAACACTGAAGCTTTCTTT
NA	TRBV7-8	TRBJ1-1	NA	CASSLSTVTEAFF	TGTGCCAGCAGCTTATCTACGGTAACTGAAGCTTTCTTT
TRBD1	TRBV27	TRBJ2-1	NA	CATSGTGGYNEQFF	TGTGCCACCAGCGGGACAGGGGGATACAATGAGCAGTTCTTC
NA	TRBV19	TRBJ2-7	NA	CASSKGLTGDPGEQYF	TGTGCCAGTAGTAAAGGCCTGACAGGAGACCCCGGCGAGCAGTACTTC
NA	TRBV28	TRBJ2-2	once	CASRGRGTGELFF	TGTGCCAGCCGCGGTAGGGGCACCGGGGAGCTGTTTTTT
NA	TRBV6-6	TRBJ2-1	NA	CASSYSNEQFF	TGTGCCAGCAGTTACTCAAATGAGCAGTTCTTC
TRBD1	TRBV19	TRBJ1-2	NA	CATRQGNYGYTF	TGTGCCACCAGACAGGGGAACTATGGCTACACCTTC
NA	TRBV2	TRBJ2-6	NA	CASRGPISGANVLTF	TGTGCCAGCAGGGGACCGATCTCTGGGGCCAACGTCCTGACTTTC
NA	TRBV5-6	TRBJ2-2	NA	CASSLDRAGELFF	TGTGCCAGCAGCTTGGACCGGGCCGGGGAGCTGTTTTTT
TRBD2	TRBV5-1	TRBJ2-3	NA	CASSLGAGGHRTDTQYF	TGCGCCAGCAGCTTGGGAGCGGGGGGCCACCGCACAGATACGCAGTATTTT
TRBD1	TRBV5-6	TRBJ2-7	NA	CASSWRDRAEQYF	TGTGCCAGCAGCTGGCGGGACAGGGCCGAGCAGTACTTC
TRBD1	TRBV7-2	TRBJ1-2	NA	CASSQGQGVGYTF	TGTGCCAGCAGCCAGGGACAGGGGGTCGGCTACACCTTC
NA	TRBV7-9	TRBJ1-5	few	CASSPGTQFYSNQPQHF	TGTGCCAGCAGCCCCGGGACACAATTTTATAGCAATCAGCCCCAGCATTTT
NA	TRBV6-1	TRBJ1-5	once	CASSESGSGQPQHF	TGTGCCAGCAGTGAATCGGGGAGCGGTCAGCCCCAGCATTTT
NA	TRBV10-3	TRBJ2-1	NA	CAIGVGQSSNEQFF	TGTGCCATCGGGGTTGGCCAGAGTAGTAATGAGCAGTTCTTC